Described below is a single TCR beta chain sequence and its context. Its antigen is undetermined. The sample originates from a study of T cell responses to AZD1222 COVID-19 vaccine. Analysis merged second doses at about 4 or about 12 weeks. Study results and caveats: Donors, mostly white British, included more females; clonal diversity was possibly underestimated. Close to half of spike-specific TCRs reportedly recognize unmutated variant regions.

Germline-derived CDR1 and CDR2 are MDHEN and SYDVKM. Trimming cost V 6 bases and J 4 bases; bases outside gene matches: 10. This CDR3 has 16 amino acids. Measured with immunoSEQ multiplex PCR; TCRdb has only the in-frame clones, and not every one. The sample has under 150,000 clones; about nine tenths are singletons. This TCR derives from an adult who received the AZD1222 COVID-19 vaccine. This chain joins TRBV28 and TRBJ1-3; 9 bases fit TRBD1. This specimen was peripheral blood, taken 28 days after the second AZD1222 dose. CDR3 protein: CASSPGQGVKGNTIYF. CDR3 bases: TGTGCCAGCAGCCCGGGACAGGGAGTCAAGGGAAACACCATATATTTT.